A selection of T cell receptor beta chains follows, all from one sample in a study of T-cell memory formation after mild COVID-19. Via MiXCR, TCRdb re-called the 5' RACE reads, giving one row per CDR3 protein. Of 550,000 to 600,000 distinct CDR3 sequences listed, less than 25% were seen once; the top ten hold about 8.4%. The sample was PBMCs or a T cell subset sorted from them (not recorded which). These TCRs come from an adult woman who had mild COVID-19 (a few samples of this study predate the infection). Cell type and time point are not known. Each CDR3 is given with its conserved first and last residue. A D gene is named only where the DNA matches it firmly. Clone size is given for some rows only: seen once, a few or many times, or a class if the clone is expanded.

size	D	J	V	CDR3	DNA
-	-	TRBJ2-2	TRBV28	CASRATNTGELFF	TGTGCCAGCCGGGCTACGAACACCGGGGAGCTGTTTTTT
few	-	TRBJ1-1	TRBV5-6	CASSLDPDLNTEAFF	TGTGCCAGCAGCTTAGACCCGGACCTGAACACTGAAGCTTTCTTT
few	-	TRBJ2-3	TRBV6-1	CASSEPLYADTQYF	TGTGCCAGCAGTGAACCCCTTTACGCAGATACGCAGTATTTT
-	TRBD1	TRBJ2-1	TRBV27	CASRERTGNYEQFF	TGTGCCAGCAGGGAAAGGACAGGGAATTATGAGCAGTTCTTC
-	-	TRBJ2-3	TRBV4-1	CASRQEGTDTQYF	TGCGCCAGTCGACAGGAAGGGACAGATACGCAGTATTTT
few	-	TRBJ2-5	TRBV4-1	CASSLSLGRWETQYF	TGCGCCAGCAGCCTCTCTTTAGGGCGTTGGGAGACCCAGTACTTC
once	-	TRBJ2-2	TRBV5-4	CASSLGVRVSNTGELFF	TGTGCCAGCAGCTTGGGAGTAAGGGTCAGCAACACCGGGGAGCTGTTTTTT
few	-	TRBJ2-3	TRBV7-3	CASSLTGSSSTDTQYF	TGTGCCAGCAGCTTAACTGGATCTTCTAGCACAGATACGCAGTATTTT
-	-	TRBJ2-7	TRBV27	CASSLRDSRHYEQYF	TGTGCCAGCAGTCTCCGGGACTCCCGCCACTACGAGCAGTACTTC
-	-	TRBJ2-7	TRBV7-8	CASSLDETRASYEQYF	TGTGCCAGCAGCTTAGATGAGACCCGAGCATCCTACGAGCAGTACTTC
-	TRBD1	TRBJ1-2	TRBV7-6	CASSLGQGPANSGYTF	TGTGCCAGCAGCCTGGGACAGGGGCCGGCTAATAGTGGCTACACCTTC
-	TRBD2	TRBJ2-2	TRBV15	CATSTRTSGNTGELFF	TGTGCCACCAGCACCCGGACTAGCGGGAACACCGGGGAGCTGTTTTTT
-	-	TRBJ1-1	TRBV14	CASSQDRGGVTEAFF	TGTGCCAGCAGCCAAGATAGGGGAGGGGTCACTGAAGCTTTCTTT
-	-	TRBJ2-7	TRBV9	CASSEAPGGYEQYF	TGTGCCAGCAGCGAGGCCCCCGGAGGCTACGAGCAGTACTTC
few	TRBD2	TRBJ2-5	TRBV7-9	CASSGDYPGETQYF	TGTGCCAGCAGCGGGGACTACCCGGGCGAGACCCAGTACTTC
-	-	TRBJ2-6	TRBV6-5	CASSHRASGANVLTF	TGTGCCAGCAGTCACAGGGCATCTGGGGCCAACGTCCTGACTTTC
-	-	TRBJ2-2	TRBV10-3	CAIKGTLNTGELFF	TGTGCCATCAAGGGGACACTGAACACCGGGGAGCTGTTTTTT
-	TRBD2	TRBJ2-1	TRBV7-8	CASSLGTSGSPIESFF	TGTGCCAGCAGCTTAGGGACTAGCGGGAGCCCTATCGAGTCGTTCTTC
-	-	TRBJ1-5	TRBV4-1	CASSQDSRVRDINQPQHF	TGCGCCAGCAGCCAAGATTCGAGGGTTCGGGATATCAATCAGCCCCAGCATTTT
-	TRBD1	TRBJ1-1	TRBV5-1	CASSLRQGPAGTEAFF	TGCGCCAGCAGCTTGCGACAGGGACCTGCTGGCACTGAAGCTTTCTTT
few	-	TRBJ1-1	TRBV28	CASSFLRAEAFF	TGTGCCAGCAGTTTCCTTAGAGCTGAAGCTTTCTTT
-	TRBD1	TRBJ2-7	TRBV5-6	CASSRTGLSEQYF	TGTGCCAGCAGCCGGACAGGGTTGAGTGAGCAGTACTTC
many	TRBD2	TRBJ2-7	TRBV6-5	CASRLAGAYEQYF	TGTGCCAGCAGGCTAGCGGGGGCCTACGAGCAGTACTTC
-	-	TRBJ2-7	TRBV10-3	CAISDSLSGQYF	TGTGCCATCAGTGATTCCCTCTCTGGGCAGTACTTC
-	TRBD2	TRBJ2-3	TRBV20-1	CSATTPKREVGDTQYF	TGCAGTGCTACCACCCCTAAGCGGGAGGTGGGAGATACGCAGTATTTT
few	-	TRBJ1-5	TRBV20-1	CSAPAQADNQPQHF	TGCAGTGCCCCGGCCCAGGCCGATAATCAGCCCCAGCATTTT
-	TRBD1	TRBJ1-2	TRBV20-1	CSADPTGNYGYTF	TGCAGTGCCGACCCGACAGGGAACTATGGCTACACCTTC
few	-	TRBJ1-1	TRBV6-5	CASSYQWQGLNTEAFF	TGTGCCAGCAGTTACCAATGGCAGGGGTTGAACACTGAAGCTTTCTTT
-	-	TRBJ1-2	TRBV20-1	CSGRVDYGYTF	TGCAGTGGAAGGGTCGACTATGGCTACACCTTC
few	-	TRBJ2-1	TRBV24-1	CATSGGAFGNEQFF	TGTGCCACCAGTGGGGGGGCCTTCGGTAATGAGCAGTTCTTC
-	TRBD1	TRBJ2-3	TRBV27	CASRPLGQGLHTQYF	TGTGCCAGCAGGCCCCTAGGACAGGGCCTACATACGCAGTATTTT
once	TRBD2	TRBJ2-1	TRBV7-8	CASSLWGSGSAEQFF	TGTGCCAGCAGCTTATGGGGGAGCGGGAGCGCTGAGCAGTTCTTC
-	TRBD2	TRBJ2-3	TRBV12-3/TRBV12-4	CASSRLAGVSDTQYF	TGTGCCAGCAGCCGACTAGCGGGAGTATCAGATACGCAGTATTTT
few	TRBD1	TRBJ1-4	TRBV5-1	CASSLPGTGINEKLFF	TGCGCCAGCAGCTTACCTGGGACAGGGATTAATGAAAAACTGTTTTTT
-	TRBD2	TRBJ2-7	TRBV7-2	CASSLATAGESYEQYF	TGTGCCAGCAGCTTAGCAACCGCGGGAGAGTCCTACGAGCAGTACTTC
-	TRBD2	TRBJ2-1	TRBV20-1	CSARDDGGDNEQFF	TGCAGTGCTAGAGATGATGGGGGGGACAATGAGCAGTTCTTC
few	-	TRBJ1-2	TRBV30	CAWTAQTFYGYTF	TGTGCCTGGACGGCACAGACATTCTATGGCTACACCTTC